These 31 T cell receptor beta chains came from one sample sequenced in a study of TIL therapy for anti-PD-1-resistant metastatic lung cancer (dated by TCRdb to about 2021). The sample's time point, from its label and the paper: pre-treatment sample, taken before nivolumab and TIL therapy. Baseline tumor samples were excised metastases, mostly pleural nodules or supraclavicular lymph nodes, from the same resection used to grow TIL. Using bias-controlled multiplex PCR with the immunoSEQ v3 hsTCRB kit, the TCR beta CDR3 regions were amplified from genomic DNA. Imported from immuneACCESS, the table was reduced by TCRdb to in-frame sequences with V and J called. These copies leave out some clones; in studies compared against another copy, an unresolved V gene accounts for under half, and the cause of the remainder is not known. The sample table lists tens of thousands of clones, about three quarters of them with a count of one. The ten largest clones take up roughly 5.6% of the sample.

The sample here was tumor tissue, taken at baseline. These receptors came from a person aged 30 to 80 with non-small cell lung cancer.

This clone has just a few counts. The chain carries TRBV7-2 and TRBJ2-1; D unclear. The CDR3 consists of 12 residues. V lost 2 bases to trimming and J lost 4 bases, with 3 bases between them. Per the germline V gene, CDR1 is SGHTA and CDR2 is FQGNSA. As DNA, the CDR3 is TGTGCCAGCAGCTTAAATTACAATGAGCAGTTCTTC. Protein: CASSLNYNEQFF.

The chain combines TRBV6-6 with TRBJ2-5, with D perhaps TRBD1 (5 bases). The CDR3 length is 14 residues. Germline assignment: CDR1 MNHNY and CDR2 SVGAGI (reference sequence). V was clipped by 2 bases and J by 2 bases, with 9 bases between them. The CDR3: CASSYDAGQETQYF. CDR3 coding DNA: TGTGCCAGCAGTTACGACGCAGGGCAAGAGACCCAGTACTTC.

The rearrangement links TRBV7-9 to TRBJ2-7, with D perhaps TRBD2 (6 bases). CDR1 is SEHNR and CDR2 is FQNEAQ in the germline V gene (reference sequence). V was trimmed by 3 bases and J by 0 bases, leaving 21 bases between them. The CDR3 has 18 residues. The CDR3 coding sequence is TGTGCCAGCAGCTTCCCCTTTGGGACCGGGACTTCCTCCTACGAGCAGTACTTC. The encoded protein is CASSFPFGTGTSSYEQYF.

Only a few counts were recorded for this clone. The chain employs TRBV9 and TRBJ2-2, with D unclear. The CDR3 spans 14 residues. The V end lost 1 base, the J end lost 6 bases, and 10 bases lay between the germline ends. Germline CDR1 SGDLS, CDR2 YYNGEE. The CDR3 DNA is TGTGCCAGCAGCGTAACGAGCGATGCCGGGGAGCTGTTTTTT. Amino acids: CASSVTSDAGELFF.

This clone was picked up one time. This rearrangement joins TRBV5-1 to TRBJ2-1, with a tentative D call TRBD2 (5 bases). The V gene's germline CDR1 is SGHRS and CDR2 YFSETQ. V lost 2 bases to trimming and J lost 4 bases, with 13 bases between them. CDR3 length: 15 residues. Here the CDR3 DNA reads TGCGCCAGCAGCTTAACTAGTGTCTCTTACAATGAGCAGTTCTTC. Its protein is CASSLTSVSYNEQFF.

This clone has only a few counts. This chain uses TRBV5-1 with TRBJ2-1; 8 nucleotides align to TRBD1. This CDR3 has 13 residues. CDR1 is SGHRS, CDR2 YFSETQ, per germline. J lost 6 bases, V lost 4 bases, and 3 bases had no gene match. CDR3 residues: CASSAGQGNEQFF. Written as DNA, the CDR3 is TGCGCCAGCAGCGCCGGACAGGGCAATGAGCAGTTCTTC.

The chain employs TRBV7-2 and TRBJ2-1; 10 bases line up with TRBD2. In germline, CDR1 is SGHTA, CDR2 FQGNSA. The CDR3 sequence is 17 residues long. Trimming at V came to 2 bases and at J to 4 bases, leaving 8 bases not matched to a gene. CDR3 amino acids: CASSLTSGRAQYNEQFF. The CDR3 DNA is TGTGCCAGCAGCTTAACAAGCGGGAGGGCTCAATACAATGAGCAGTTCTTC. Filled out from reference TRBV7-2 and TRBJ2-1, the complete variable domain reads GAGVSQSPSNKVTEKGKDVELRCDPISGHTALYWYRQSLGQGLEFLIYFQGNSAPDKSGLPSDRFSAERTGGSVSTLTIQRTQQEDSAVYLCASSLTSGRAQYNEQFFGPGTRLTVL.

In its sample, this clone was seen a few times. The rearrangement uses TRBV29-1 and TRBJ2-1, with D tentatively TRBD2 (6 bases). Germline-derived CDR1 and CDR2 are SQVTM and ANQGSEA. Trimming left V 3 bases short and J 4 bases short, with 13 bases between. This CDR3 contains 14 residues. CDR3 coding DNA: TGCAGCGTTGACCCCGCGGGATTATACAATGAGCAGTTCTTC. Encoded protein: CSVDPAGLYNEQFF.

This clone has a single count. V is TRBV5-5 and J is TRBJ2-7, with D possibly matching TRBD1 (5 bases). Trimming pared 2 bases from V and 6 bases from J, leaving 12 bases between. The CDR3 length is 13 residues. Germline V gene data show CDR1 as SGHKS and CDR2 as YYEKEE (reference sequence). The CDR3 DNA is TGTGCCAGCAGCTTCCCTAGGGGTATCGAGCAGTACTTC. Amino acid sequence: CASSFPRGIEQYF.

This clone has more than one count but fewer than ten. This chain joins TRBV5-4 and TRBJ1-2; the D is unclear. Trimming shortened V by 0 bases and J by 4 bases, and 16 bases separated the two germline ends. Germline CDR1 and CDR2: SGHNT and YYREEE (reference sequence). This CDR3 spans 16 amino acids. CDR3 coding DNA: TGTGCCAGCAGCTTGGGCCAACGAGAAGGAATCTATGGCTACACCTTC. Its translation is CASSLGQREGIYGYTF.

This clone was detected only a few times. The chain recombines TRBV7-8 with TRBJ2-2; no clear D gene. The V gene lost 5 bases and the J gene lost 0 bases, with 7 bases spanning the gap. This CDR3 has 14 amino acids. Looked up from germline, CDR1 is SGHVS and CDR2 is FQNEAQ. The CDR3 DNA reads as TGTGCCAGCAGCCTAATAACGAACACCGGGGAGCTGTTTTTT. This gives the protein CASSLITNTGELFF.

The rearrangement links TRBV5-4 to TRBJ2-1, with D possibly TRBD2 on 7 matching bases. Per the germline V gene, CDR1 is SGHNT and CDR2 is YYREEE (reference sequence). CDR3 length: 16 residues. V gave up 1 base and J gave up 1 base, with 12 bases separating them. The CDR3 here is CASSLSGGPSYNEQFF. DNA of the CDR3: TGTGCCAGCAGCTTGTCCGGGGGGCCGTCCTACAATGAGCAGTTCTTC. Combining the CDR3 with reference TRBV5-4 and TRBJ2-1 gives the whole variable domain ETGVTQSPTHLIKTRGQQVTLRCSSQSGHNTVSWYQQALGQGPQFIFQYYREEENGRGNFPPRFSGLQFPNYSSELNVNALELDDSALYLCASSLSGGPSYNEQFFGPGTRLTVL.

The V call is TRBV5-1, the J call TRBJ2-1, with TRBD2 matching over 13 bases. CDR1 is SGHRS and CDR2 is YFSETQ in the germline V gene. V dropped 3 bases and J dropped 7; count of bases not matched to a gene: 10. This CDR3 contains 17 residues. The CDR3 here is CASSSGLAGAVVNEQFF. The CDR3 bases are TGCGCCAGCAGCTCCGGACTAGCGGGAGCTGTAGTGAATGAGCAGTTCTTC.

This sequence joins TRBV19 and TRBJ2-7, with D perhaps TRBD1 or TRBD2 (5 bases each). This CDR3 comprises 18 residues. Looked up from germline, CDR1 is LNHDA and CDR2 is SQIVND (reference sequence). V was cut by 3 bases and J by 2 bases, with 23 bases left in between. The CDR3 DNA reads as TGTGCCAGTAGTATTGAAGCAGGAGGACAATCAGTAACCTACGAGCAGTACTTC. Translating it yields CASSIEAGGQSVTYEQYF.

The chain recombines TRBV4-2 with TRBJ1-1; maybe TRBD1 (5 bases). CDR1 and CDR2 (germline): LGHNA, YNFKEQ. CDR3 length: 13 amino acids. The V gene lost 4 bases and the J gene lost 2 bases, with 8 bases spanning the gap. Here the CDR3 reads CASSPQGNTEAFF. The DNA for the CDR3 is TGTGCCAGCAGCCCTCAGGGCAACACTGAAGCTTTCTTT.

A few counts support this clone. CDR3 loop: CASSLAGGAETQYF. DNA of the CDR3: TGTGCCAGCAGCTTAGCGGGGGGCGCCGAGACCCAGTACTTC. This sequence joins TRBV7-2 and TRBJ2-5; perhaps D is TRBD1 or TRBD2 (6 bases each). Germline assignment: CDR1 SGHTA and CDR2 FQGNSA. Trimming stripped 0 bases from V and 5 bases from J, with 10 bases between. The CDR3 runs to 14 residues.

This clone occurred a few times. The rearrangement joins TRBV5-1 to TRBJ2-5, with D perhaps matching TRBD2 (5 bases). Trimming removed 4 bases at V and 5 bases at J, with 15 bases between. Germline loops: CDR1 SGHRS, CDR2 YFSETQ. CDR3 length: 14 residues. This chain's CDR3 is CASSVEERGETQYF. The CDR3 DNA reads TGCGCCAGCAGCGTAGAGGAGCGAGGGGAGACCCAGTACTTC.

CDR3 region: CASTGDTQYF. As DNA, the CDR3 is TGCGCCAGCACGGGAGATACGCAGTATTTT. This chain links TRBV5-1 with TRBJ2-3, with D unclear. Trimming removed 6 bases at V and 5 bases at J, with 4 bases between. Germline V lookup: CDR1 SGHRS, CDR2 YFSETQ. CDR3 size: 10 residues.

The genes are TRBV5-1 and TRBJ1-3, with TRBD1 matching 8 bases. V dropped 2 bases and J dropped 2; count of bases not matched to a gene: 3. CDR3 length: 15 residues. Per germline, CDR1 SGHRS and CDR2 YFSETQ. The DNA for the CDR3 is TGCGCCAGCAGCTTTGGACAGGGAACTGGAAACACCATATATTTT. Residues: CASSFGQGTGNTIYF.

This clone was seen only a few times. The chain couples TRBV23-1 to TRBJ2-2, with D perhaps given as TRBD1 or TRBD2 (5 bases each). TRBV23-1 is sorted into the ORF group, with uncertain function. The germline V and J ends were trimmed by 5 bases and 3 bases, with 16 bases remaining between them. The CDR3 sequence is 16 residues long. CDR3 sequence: CASSVLGAPDTGELFF. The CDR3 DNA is TGCGCCAGCAGTGTCCTCGGGGCACCGGACACCGGGGAGCTGTTTTTT.

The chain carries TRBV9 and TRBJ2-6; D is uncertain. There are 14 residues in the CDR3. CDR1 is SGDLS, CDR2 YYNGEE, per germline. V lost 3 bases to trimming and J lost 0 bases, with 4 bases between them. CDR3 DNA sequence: TGTGCCAGCAGCGAAGCCTCTGGGGCCAACGTCCTGACTTTC. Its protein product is CASSEASGANVLTF.

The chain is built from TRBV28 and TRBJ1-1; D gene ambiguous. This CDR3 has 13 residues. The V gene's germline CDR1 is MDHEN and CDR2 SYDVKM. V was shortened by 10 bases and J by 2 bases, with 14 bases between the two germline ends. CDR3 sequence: CATATLFNTEAFF. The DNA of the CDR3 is TGTGCCACCGCGACCCTTTTTAACACTGAAGCTTTCTTT.

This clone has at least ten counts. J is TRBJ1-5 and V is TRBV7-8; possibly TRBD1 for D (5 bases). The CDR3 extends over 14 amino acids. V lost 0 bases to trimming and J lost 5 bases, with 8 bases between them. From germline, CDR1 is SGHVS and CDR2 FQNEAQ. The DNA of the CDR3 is TGTGCCAGCAGCTTAGCAGGGGCAGATCAGCCCCAGCATTTT. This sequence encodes CASSLAGADQPQHF.

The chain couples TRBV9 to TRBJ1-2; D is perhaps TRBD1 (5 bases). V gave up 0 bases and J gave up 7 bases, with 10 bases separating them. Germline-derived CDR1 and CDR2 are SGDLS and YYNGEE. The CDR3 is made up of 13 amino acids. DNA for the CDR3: TGTGCCAGCAGCGTAGCTCCCGGGGGTGGCTACACCTTC. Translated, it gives CASSVAPGGGYTF.

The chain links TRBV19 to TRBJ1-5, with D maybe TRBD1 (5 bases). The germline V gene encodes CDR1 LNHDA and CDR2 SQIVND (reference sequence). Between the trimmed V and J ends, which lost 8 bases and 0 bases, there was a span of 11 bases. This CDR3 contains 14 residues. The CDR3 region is CASQGPYSNQPQHF. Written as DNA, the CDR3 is TGTGCCAGTCAGGGACCCTATAGCAATCAGCCCCAGCATTTT.

CDR3 in DNA: TGTGCCAGTAGTATAGCTGGTCTAGCCTCCTACAATGAGCAGTTCTTC. Translating gives CASSIAGLASYNEQFF. This chain uses TRBV19 with TRBJ2-1; D perhaps matches TRBD2 (5 bases). The germline V and J ends were trimmed by 1 base and 0 bases, with 10 bases remaining between them. Germline CDR1 reads LNHDA; CDR2 reads SQIVND (reference sequence). The CDR3 length is 16 residues.

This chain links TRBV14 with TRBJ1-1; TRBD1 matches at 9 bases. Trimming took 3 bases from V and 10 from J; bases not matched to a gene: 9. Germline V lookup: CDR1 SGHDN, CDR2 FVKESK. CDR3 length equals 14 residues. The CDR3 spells CASSQSTGGLRAFF. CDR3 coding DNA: TGTGCCAGCAGCCAGTCAACAGGGGGCTTGAGAGCTTTCTTT.

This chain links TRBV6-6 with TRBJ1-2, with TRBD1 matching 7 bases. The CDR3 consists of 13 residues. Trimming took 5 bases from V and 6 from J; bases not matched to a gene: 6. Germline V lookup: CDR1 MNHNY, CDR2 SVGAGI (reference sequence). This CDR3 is CASSQQGWDGYTF. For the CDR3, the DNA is TGTGCCAGCAGTCAACAGGGGTGGGATGGCTACACCTTC.

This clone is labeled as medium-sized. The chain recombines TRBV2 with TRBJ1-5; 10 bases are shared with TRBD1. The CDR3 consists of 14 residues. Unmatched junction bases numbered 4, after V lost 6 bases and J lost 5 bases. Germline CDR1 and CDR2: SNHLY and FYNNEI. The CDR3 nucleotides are TGTGCCAGCAGCCCGGGACAGGGGTATCAGCCCCAGCATTTT. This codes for CASSPGQGYQPQHF.

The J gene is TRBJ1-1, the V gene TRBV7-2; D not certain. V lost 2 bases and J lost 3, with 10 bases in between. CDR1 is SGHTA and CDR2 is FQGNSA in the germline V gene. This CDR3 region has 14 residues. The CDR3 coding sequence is TGTGCCAGCAGCTTATCGGCTCAAGACACTGAAGCTTTCTTT. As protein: CASSLSAQDTEAFF.

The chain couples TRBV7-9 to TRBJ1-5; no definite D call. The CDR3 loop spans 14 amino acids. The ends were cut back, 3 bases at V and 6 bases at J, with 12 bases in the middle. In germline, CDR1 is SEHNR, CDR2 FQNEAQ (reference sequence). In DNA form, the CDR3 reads TGTGCCAGCAGCTTGGACGGAGTGGGTCAGCCCCAGCATTTT. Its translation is CASSLDGVGQPQHF.